The 3 T cell receptor beta chains in this list originate from one sample, sequenced in a study of OX40 agonist ivuxolimab in advanced cancers. The method was the immunoSEQ multiplex PCR assay. Imported from immuneACCESS, the table was reduced by TCRdb to in-frame sequences with V and J called. These copies leave out some clones; in studies compared against another copy, an unresolved V gene accounts for under half, and the cause of the remainder is not known. Within this sample are approximately 50,000 clones, with around nine tenths of them counted one time only. The ten largest clonotypes hold roughly 0.98% of the sample. The specimen comprised CD4+ or CD8+ T cells sorted from blood, sampled in a trial of the OX40 agonist ivuxolimab. The receptors were sampled from an adult with an advanced solid tumor such as melanoma, head and neck, liver or kidney cancer.

The chain combines TRBV19 with TRBJ2-1, with TRBD2 matching over 7 bases. Germline V gene lookup returns CDR1 LNHDA and CDR2 SQIVND (reference sequence). V was clipped by 3 bases and J by 0 bases; unmatched bases: 8. The CDR3 sequence is 17 residues long. As DNA, the CDR3 is TGTGCCAGTAGTATCTCCAGCGGGATAAGCTCCTACAATGAGCAGTTCTTC. This codes for CASSISSGISSYNEQFF.

Here the CDR3 DNA reads TGTGCCAGCAAACAGGGACAGCTGAACACCGGGGAGCTGTTTTTT. This translates into CASKQGQLNTGELFF. The chain employs TRBV27 and TRBJ2-2; TRBD1 aligns across 7 bases. This CDR3 has 15 amino acids. Trimming removed 7 bases from V and 1 base from J; junction bases left unmatched: 6. The V gene's germline CDR1 is MNHEY and CDR2 SMNVEV (reference sequence).

In DNA, the CDR3 is TGTGCCAGCAGCGCCCACGTCGGGCGATCTGGGGCCAACGTCCTGACTTTC. Protein: CASSAHVGRSGANVLTF. The chain recombines TRBV28 with TRBJ2-6; D unresolved. The CDR3 spans 17 residues. V was trimmed by 6 bases and J by 1 base, leaving 16 bases between them. The germline CDR1 and CDR2 sequences are MDHEN and SYDVKM.